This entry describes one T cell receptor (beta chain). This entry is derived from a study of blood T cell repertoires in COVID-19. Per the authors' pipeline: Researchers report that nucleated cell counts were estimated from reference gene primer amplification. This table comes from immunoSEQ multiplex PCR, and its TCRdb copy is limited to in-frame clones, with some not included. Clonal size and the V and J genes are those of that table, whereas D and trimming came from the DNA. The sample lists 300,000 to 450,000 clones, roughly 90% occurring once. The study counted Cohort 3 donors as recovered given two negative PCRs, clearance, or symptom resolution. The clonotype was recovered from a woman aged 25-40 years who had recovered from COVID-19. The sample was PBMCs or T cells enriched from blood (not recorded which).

CDR3 in DNA: TGTGCCAGCAAGAAGACAGGCTCGAACTATGGCTACACCTTC. The encoded protein is CASKKTGSNYGYTF. The chain recombines TRBV2 with TRBJ1-2; perhaps TRBD1 as D (6 bases). Germline CDR1 SNHLY, CDR2 FYNNEI. Trimming pared 7 bases from V and 2 bases from J, leaving 14 bases between. The CDR3 is made up of 14 amino acids. Based on the CDR3 plus reference TRBV2 and TRBJ1-2, the full variable domain is EPEVTQTPSHQVTQMGQEVILRCVPISNHLYFYWYRQILGQKVEFLVSFYNNEISEKSEIFDDQFSVERPDGSNFTLKIRSTKLEDSAMYFCASKKTGSNYGYTFGSGTRLTVV.